The source of this T cell receptor beta chain is a study of blood T cell repertoires in COVID-19. Across the study: PBMCs, B-cell-depleted T cells, or T cells provided the cDNA or gDNA that made up the material.

Trimming stripped 6 bases from V and 1 base from J, with 15 bases between. CDR1 MNHEY and CDR2 SVGAGI come from the germline V gene. The CDR3 has 15 amino acids. Assay used: immunoSEQ multiplex PCR; TCRdb lists only in-frame clones, some missing. Found here are 80,000 to 100,000 clones, 60% to 85% of them singletons; the top ten hold approximately 8.7%. V usage is TRBV6-5 and J usage is TRBJ1-1, with D perhaps matching TRBD1 (6 bases). This clonotype was sampled from a man aged 50-59 years who had recovered from COVID-19. The sample comprised peripheral blood. The CDR3 bases are TGTGCCAGCAGAATACAGGGAAGGGGGAACACTGAAGCTTTCTTT. It encodes CASRIQGRGNTEAFF.